One and the same sample provided the 24 T cell receptor beta chains below, sequenced in a study of blood T cell repertoires in COVID-19. Using immunoSEQ multiplex PCR, the repertoire was profiled, and TCRdb retains in-frame clones only, with some absent. The sample includes hundreds of thousands of clones, 85% of them seen just once. Specimen: peripheral blood. These receptors all stem from a woman between 45 and 60 years old with active or convalescent COVID-19.

The genes are TRBV18 and TRBJ2-2, with TRBD1 matching 10 bases. With V trimmed by 9 bases and J by 2 bases, 6 bases remained unmatched. CDR3 size: 15 residues. The germline V gene encodes CDR1 KGHSH and CDR2 LQKENI. CDR3 DNA sequence: TGTGCCAGTAAACGACAGGGGGCTAACACCGGGGAGCTGTTTTTT. Translating it yields CASKRQGANTGELFF.

The chain uses TRBV20-1 and TRBJ2-1, with D perhaps TRBD2 (5 bases). The CDR3 is made up of 16 amino acids. V was shortened by 3 bases and J by 7 bases, with 22 bases between the two germline ends. Germline loops: CDR1 DFQATT, CDR2 SNEGSKA (reference sequence). Here the CDR3 DNA reads TGCAGTGCTAGTAAGTTCAGCGGCCAAACCCTTAATGAGCAGTTCTTC. Protein: CSASKFSGQTLNEQFF.

This chain connects TRBV19 to TRBJ2-3, with 7 bases that match TRBD2. This CDR3 contains 12 residues. Germline values: CDR1 LNHDA, CDR2 SQIVND (reference sequence). The ends lost 3 bases at V and 8 bases at J; junction bases unmatched: 2. CDR3 DNA sequence: TGTGCCAGTAGTATTGGGAGGGGTACGCAGTATTTT. It translates to CASSIGRGTQYF.

The J gene is TRBJ2-5, the V gene TRBV5-6, with D possibly matching TRBD2 (6 bases). V was clipped by 4 bases and J by 5 bases, with 18 bases between them. Germline V gene lookup returns CDR1 SGHDT and CDR2 YYEEEE. CDR3 length equals 15 residues. The CDR3 coding sequence is TGTGCCAGCAGCCCGGGACTTCTTAAGGAGGAGACCCAGTACTTC. It is translated as CASSPGLLKEETQYF.

The rearrangement links TRBV7-9 to TRBJ1-6; D gene unclear. Trimming cost V 1 base and J 7 bases, with 11 bases left between them. Per germline, CDR1 SEHNR and CDR2 FQNEAQ (reference sequence). The CDR3 consists of 15 residues. The CDR3 DNA reads as TGTGCCAGCAGCTTAGGGCCCGCCTCGAATTCACCCCTCCACTTT. Protein sequence: CASSLGPASNSPLHF.

The chain joins TRBV19 to TRBJ1-1; maybe TRBD1 (5 bases). Per the germline V gene, CDR1 is LNHDA and CDR2 is SQIVND (reference sequence). CDR3 length equals 15 residues. Trimming pared 1 base from V and 4 bases from J, leaving 13 bases between. The CDR3 reads CASSIGGGVVTEAFF. As DNA, the CDR3 is TGTGCCAGTAGTATAGGGGGCGGGGTGGTCACTGAAGCTTTCTTT.

This chain joins TRBV5-1 and TRBJ1-4; 7 nucleotides agree with TRBD1. The CDR3 has 16 amino acids. Per the germline V gene, CDR1 is SGHRS and CDR2 is YFSETQ. J gave up 2 bases and V 0 bases, and 4 bases lay outside the gene matches. Here the CDR3 reads CASSLGATGTNEKLFF. Written as DNA, the CDR3 is TGCGCCAGCAGCTTGGGGGCGACAGGGACTAATGAAAAACTGTTTTTT.

V usage is TRBV7-9 and J usage is TRBJ2-5; D not resolved. The CDR3 totals 17 residues. The ends were cut back, 3 bases at V and 0 bases at J, with 17 bases in the middle. The germline V gene encodes CDR1 SEHNR and CDR2 FQNEAQ (reference sequence). This CDR3 reads CASSFPVDKENQETQYF. CDR3 in DNA: TGTGCCAGCAGCTTTCCTGTTGACAAGGAAAACCAAGAGACCCAGTACTTC. Full variable domain (remainder filled in from reference TRBV7-9 and TRBJ2-5): DTGVSQNPRHKITKRGQNVTFRCDPISEHNRLYWYRQTLGQGPEFLTYFQNEAQLEKSRLLSDRFSAERPKGSFSTLEIQRTEQGDSAMYLCASSFPVDKENQETQYFGPGTRLLVL.

This clone was observed a single time. The gene calls are TRBV28 and TRBJ1-2; 7 positions agree with TRBD1. The germline gives CDR1 MDHEN, CDR2 SYDVKM. The CDR3 runs 15 residues. Trimming at V came to 5 bases and at J to 4 bases, leaving 10 bases not matched to a gene. The CDR3 loop is CASSAAQGFVYGYTF. Here the CDR3 DNA reads TGTGCCAGCAGTGCTGCACAGGGGTTTGTCTATGGCTACACCTTC.

This clone was observed a few times. The J gene is TRBJ2-3, the V gene TRBV28; D is undetermined. There are 17 residues in the CDR3. The germline gives CDR1 MDHEN, CDR2 SYDVKM. Trimming cost V 5 bases and J 1 base, with 19 bases left between them. The CDR3 loop reads CASSPGIAGFGTDTQYF. CDR3 bases: TGTGCCAGCAGTCCCGGAATTGCCGGGTTTGGCACAGATACGCAGTATTTT.

This chain uses TRBV5-4 with TRBJ2-6, with a tentative D call TRBD2 (5 bases). Germline CDR1 is SGHNT and CDR2 is YYREEE (reference sequence). V was pared by 7 bases and J by 4 bases, with 6 bases between. The CDR3 has 12 amino acids. The CDR3 bases are TGTGCCAGCGGCGGGGGGGCCAACGTCCTGACTTTC. Its protein product is CASGGGANVLTF.

V and J are TRBV5-8 and TRBJ1-2; no firm D call. The length of the CDR3 is 15 residues. Germline CDR1 reads SGHTS; CDR2 reads YDEGEE. Trimming removed 3 bases from V and 6 bases from J, with 18 bases in between. The CDR3 here is CASSSRKKLIHGYTF. The DNA of the CDR3 is TGTGCCAGCAGCTCACGCAAAAAACTGATTCATGGCTACACCTTC.

The chain combines TRBV5-1 with TRBJ1-1; maybe TRBD1 (6 bases). Germline-derived CDR1 and CDR2 are SGHRS and YFSETQ. The CDR3 is 14 residues long. V was shortened by 0 bases and J by 3 bases, with 9 bases between the two germline ends. The CDR3 bases are TGCGCCAGCAGCTTGGGACAGGCCTACACTGAAGCTTTCTTT. Its translation: CASSLGQAYTEAFF.

This chain uses TRBV5-1 with TRBJ2-7; TRBD2 aligns across 10 bases. Unmatched junction bases numbered 5, after V lost 0 bases and J lost 2 bases. CDR1 and CDR2 (germline): SGHRS, YFSETQ. The CDR3 spans 16 residues. The chain's CDR3 is CASSLEGLAPPYEQYF. DNA for the CDR3: TGCGCCAGCAGCTTGGAGGGACTAGCGCCTCCCTACGAGCAGTACTTC.

The chain joins TRBV7-2 to TRBJ2-1; tentative D call: TRBD2 (5 bases). The V gene lost 5 bases and the J gene lost 9 bases, with 8 bases spanning the gap. Per the germline V gene, CDR1 is SGHTA and CDR2 is FQGNSA. The CDR3 has 11 amino acids. The CDR3 region is CASSLGGEQFF. As DNA, the CDR3 is TGTGCCAGCAGCCTCGGAGGTGAGCAGTTCTTC.

V and J are TRBV19 and TRBJ2-7; 11 bases are shared with TRBD2. The germline gives CDR1 LNHDA, CDR2 SQIVND (reference sequence). This CDR3 is 13 amino acids long. V shed 4 bases and J 10 bases; nucleotides not matched to a gene: 6. The chain's CDR3 is CASSTSGRPSQYF. CDR3 DNA: TGTGCCAGTAGTACTAGCGGGAGGCCTTCACAGTACTTC. The full variable domain, rest sourced from reference TRBV19 and TRBJ2-7, is DGGITQSPKYLFRKEGQNVTLSCEQNLNHDAMYWYRQDPGQGLRLIYYSQIVNDFQKGDIAEGYSVSREKKESFPLTVTSAQKNPTAFYLCASSTSGRPSQYFGPGTRLTVT.

This chain joins TRBV11-1 and TRBJ2-2; 8 bases are shared with TRBD1. The CDR3 runs 15 residues. Germline V lookup: CDR1 SGHAT, CDR2 FQDESV (reference sequence). After removal of 5 bases from V and 3 bases from J, the junction contained 5 bases not matched to a gene. In DNA form, the CDR3 reads TGTGCCAGCAGCGCCAGGGGGCAGTACACCGGGGAGCTGTTTTTT. The encoded protein is CASSARGQYTGELFF.

The chain links TRBV20-1 to TRBJ2-5; a possible D gene is TRBD2 (5 bases). Trimming stripped 3 bases from V and 6 bases from J, with 11 bases between. Germline V gene sequence: CDR1 DFQATT, CDR2 SNEGSKA (reference sequence). The CDR3 contains 12 residues. CDR3 in amino acids: CSASTEVKTQYF. CDR3 nucleotides: TGCAGTGCTAGTACGGAGGTCAAGACCCAGTACTTC.

J is TRBJ2-7 and V is TRBV6-5, with 10 bases matching TRBD2. Germline trimming cut 2 bases from V and 2 bases from J; bases unmatched to any gene: 3. Germline-derived CDR1 and CDR2 are MNHEY and SVGAGI. The CDR3 covers 15 residues. The CDR3 nucleotides are TGTGCCAGCAGTTACGAAGCGGGAGGGACCTACGAGCAGTACTTC. This sequence encodes CASSYEAGGTYEQYF.

The chain is built from TRBV7-8 and TRBJ1-3, with a weak D call TRBD1 (5 bases). The V gene's germline CDR1 is SGHVS and CDR2 FQNEAQ. The CDR3 is 15 amino acids. The V end was cut by 5 bases, the J end by 4 bases, with 15 bases between. The CDR3 reads CASSNDGALGNTIYF. The CDR3 nucleotides read TGTGCCAGCAGCAACGATGGGGCCCTGGGAAACACCATATATTTT.

This clone is labeled medium-sized. The rearrangement uses TRBV13 and TRBJ1-3, with 7 bases fitting TRBD1. Per the germline V gene, CDR1 is PRHDT and CDR2 is FYEKMQ (reference sequence). Trimming took 4 bases from V and 5 from J; bases not matched to a gene: 2. The CDR3 spans 13 residues. CDR3 in DNA: TGTGCCAGCAGCTCGGGACAGAGAAACACCATATATTTT. Translating gives CASSSGQRNTIYF.

The rearrangement links TRBV3-1 (or the pseudogene TRBV3-2) to TRBJ2-7; D is undetermined. Germline V gene sequence: CDR1 LGHDT, CDR2 YNNKEL (reference sequence). This CDR3 is built from 11 residues. V was cut by 5 bases and J by 3 bases, with 5 bases left in between. This CDR3 is CASSDIYEQYF. The CDR3 DNA reads as TGTGCCAGCAGCGACATCTACGAGCAGTACTTC.

Comments on this clone: An end of the junction differs from the germline gene, which may be a read error. This chain connects TRBV5-6 to TRBJ1-2; D ambiguous. The germline V gene encodes CDR1 SGHDT and CDR2 YYEEEE. This CDR3 region has 15 residues. As DNA, the CDR3 is TGTGCCAGCAGTTTGGAAGGGAGACGAAACTATGGCTACACCTTC. This encodes CASSLEGRRNYGYTF. Full variable domain (remainder filled in from reference TRBV5-6 and TRBJ1-2): DAGVTQSPTHLIKTRGQQVTLRCSPKSGHDTVSWYQQALGQGPQFIFQYYEEEERQRGNFPDRFSGHQFPNYSSELNVNALLLGDSALYLCASSLEGRRNYGYTFGSGTRLTVV.

J is TRBJ2-1 and V is TRBV4-2; D is possibly TRBD2 (6 bases). The CDR3 is 15 residues long. Germline V lookup: CDR1 LGHNA, CDR2 YNFKEQ. V was cut by 4 bases and J by 8 bases, with 18 bases left in between. The CDR3 region has the DNA TGTGCCAGCAGCCGATACCGGGACTCCTGGGATGAGCAGTTCTTC. Encoded protein: CASSRYRDSWDEQFF.